A selection of T cell receptor beta chains follows, all from one sample in a study of T-cell reconstitution after alpha-beta-depleted transplantation in children. TCRdb re-derived calls from the PCR reads in MiXCR, one entry per CDR3 protein. The sample shows around 960,000 distinct CDR3 sequences, around 30% of them seen only once. Sample: PBMCs, mostly from graft donor cells, taken 360 days after TCRalphabeta/CD19-depleted stem cell transplant. The source of these receptors is a boy in the first two years of life who had a stem cell transplant for SCID, so the T cells may come from the graft donor. The CDR3 runs from the conserved cysteine through the conserved F or W. Some rows mark clone size as missing; the rest say once, few, many or name a class of expanded clone.

V gene: TRBV20-1
clone size: NA
J gene: TRBJ2-5
CDR3 protein: CSANRVGETQYF

V gene: TRBV12-3/TRBV12-4
clone size: few
J gene: TRBJ2-1
CDR3 protein: CASGTGGPIEQFF

V gene: TRBV28
clone size: few
J gene: TRBJ1-4
CDR3 protein: CASSLGRTGAREKLFF

V gene: TRBV7-3
clone size: NA
J gene: TRBJ2-1
CDR3 protein: CASSLRRASNEQFF

V gene: TRBV5-1
clone size: many
J gene: TRBJ2-2
CDR3 protein: CASSLVVAGNTGELFF

V gene: TRBV20-1
clone size: NA
J gene: TRBJ1-2
CDR3 protein: CSARVRDREGYTF

V gene: TRBV5-1
clone size: once
J gene: TRBJ2-7
CDR3 protein: CASSLGEVGGSEQYF

V gene: TRBV5-1
clone size: NA
J gene: TRBJ2-5
CDR3 protein: CASSRDRLGQGEETQYF

V gene: TRBV3-1
clone size: NA
J gene: TRBJ2-7
CDR3 protein: CASSFPSSPTYEQYF

V gene: TRBV20-1
clone size: once
J gene: TRBJ2-1
CDR3 protein: CSARDLVVPYNEQFF

V gene: TRBV2
clone size: NA
J gene: TRBJ1-2
CDR3 protein: CASSERRVWYGYTF

V gene: TRBV25-1
clone size: NA
J gene: TRBJ2-7
CDR3 protein: CATSPGLPPSYEQYF

V gene: TRBV18
clone size: few
J gene: TRBJ2-7
CDR3 protein: CASSPDQGGDSYEQYF

V gene: TRBV12-3/TRBV12-4
clone size: few
J gene: TRBJ1-1
CDR3 protein: CASSLGSGDTEAFF

V gene: TRBV7-9
clone size: NA
J gene: TRBJ1-2
CDR3 protein: CASSLGQGDYGYTF